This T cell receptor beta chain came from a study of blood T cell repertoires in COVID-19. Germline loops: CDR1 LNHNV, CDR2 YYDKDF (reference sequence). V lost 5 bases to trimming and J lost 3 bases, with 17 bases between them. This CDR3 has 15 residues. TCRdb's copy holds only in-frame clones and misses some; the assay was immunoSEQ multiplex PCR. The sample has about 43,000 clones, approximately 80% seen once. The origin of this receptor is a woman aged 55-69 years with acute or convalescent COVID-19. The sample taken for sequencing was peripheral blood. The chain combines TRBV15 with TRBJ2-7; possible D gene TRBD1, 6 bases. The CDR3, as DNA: TGTGCCACCAGCGCGAGACAGGAACTACTCTACGAGCAGTACTTC. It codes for CATSARQELLYEQYF.